The 5 T cell receptor beta chains given below trace back to one sample, sequenced in a study of Graves' ophthalmopathy and Graves' hyperthyroidism. CDR3 regions of TCR beta were amplified from RNA transcripts. Investigators did first-round RT-PCR with HTBI primers, then second-round multiplex PCR. In TCRdb, the multiplex PCR reads were re-called with MiXCR into one record per CDR3 protein. Among under 350,000 distinct CDR3 sequences, 17% were seen once, and the ten largest hold roughly 12%. What was sequenced was peripheral blood. The receptor source for this set is an adult man with Graves' ophthalmopathy.

Many counts were recorded for this clonotype. The rearrangement uses TRBV11-3 and TRBJ1-5, with a weak D call TRBD1 (5 bases). The CDR3 covers 14 residues. Trimming took off 2 bases at V and 7 bases at J, with 12 bases between the two ends. Looked up from germline, CDR1 is SGHNT and CDR2 is YENEEA. The CDR3 bases are TGTGCCAGCAGCTTAAACCAGGGTGGGCAGCCCCAGCATTTT. This encodes CASSLNQGGQPQHF.

This clonotype was recorded many times. V gene TRBV9 combines with J gene TRBJ1-1, with TRBD1 matching over 7 bases. The CDR3 contains 14 residues. With 0 bases clipped from V and 7 bases from J, the junction kept 6 bases outside the gene matches. Germline V gene lookup returns CDR1 SGDLS and CDR2 YYNGEE. The CDR3 here is CASSVGQGGREAFF. In DNA form, the CDR3 reads TGTGCCAGCAGCGTAGGACAAGGGGGCCGTGAAGCTTTCTTT.

The chain joins TRBV6-5 to TRBJ2-2, with D possibly matching TRBD2 (5 bases). Germline CDR1 is MNHEY and CDR2 is SVGAGI. The CDR3 is 16 amino acids. V lost 0 bases and J 4 bases, leaving 12 bases between the germline ends. DNA of the CDR3: TGTGCCAGCAGTTACTCTCCGGGAACGGCCACCGGGGAGCTGTTTTTT. Amino acid sequence: CASSYSPGTATGELFF.

This clonotype appeared many times. This sequence joins TRBV4-1 and TRBJ1-1; no reliable D call. V lost 4 bases to trimming and J lost 0 bases, with 12 bases between them. Germline V gene lookup returns CDR1 MGHRA and CDR2 YSYEKL. CDR3 size: 15 residues. In DNA, the CDR3 is TGCGCCAGCAGCCCAATAGTAGTAATGAACACTGAAGCTTTCTTT. Translating gives CASSPIVVMNTEAFF.

This clonotype was observed at least ten times. This chain connects TRBV5-1 to TRBJ2-7; D is perhaps TRBD2 (6 bases). This CDR3 has 14 amino acids. V lost 0 bases, J lost 3 bases, and 10 bases lay in between. CDR1 is SGHRS and CDR2 is YFSETQ in the germline V gene. The CDR3 DNA is TGCGCCAGCAGCTTGGGGGGACTGAACTACGAGCAGTACTTC. This translates into CASSLGGLNYEQYF.